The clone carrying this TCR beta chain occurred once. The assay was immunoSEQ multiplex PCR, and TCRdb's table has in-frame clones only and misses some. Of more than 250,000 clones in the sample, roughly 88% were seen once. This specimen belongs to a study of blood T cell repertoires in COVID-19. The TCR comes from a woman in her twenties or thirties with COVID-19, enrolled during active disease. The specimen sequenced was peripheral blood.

The CDR3 reads CASSLQGAEAFF. CDR3 sequence (DNA): TGTGCCAGCTCATTACAGGGTGCTGAAGCTTTCTTT. The chain combines TRBV18 with TRBJ1-1; the D gene is possibly TRBD1 (6 bases). The V gene's germline CDR1 is KGHSH and CDR2 LQKENI. CDR3 length equals 12 residues. V lost 5 bases and J lost 6, with 10 bases in between. The full variable domain, rest sourced from reference TRBV18 and TRBJ1-1, is NAGVMQNPRHLVRRRGQEARLRCSPMKGHSHVYWYRQLPEEGLKFMVYLQKENIIDESGMPKERFSAEFPKEGPSILRIQQVVRGDSAAYFCASSLQGAEAFFGQGTRLTVV.